Following are 5 T cell receptor beta chains from one sample sequenced in a study of shared clonotypes between healthy human individuals. The repertoire was sequenced with immunoSEQ multiplex PCR; TCRdb's copy has only in-frame clones and lacks some. The data contain some 1 million clones, roughly 70% of them seen just once; the ten biggest clones take up roughly 1.5%. Sequencing was carried out using memory CD4+ T cells sorted from blood. Described subset: CD45RA-negative fraction. All receptors come from a man between 18 and 29 years old in good health.

This clone was counted a single time. This rearrangement joins TRBV5-1 to TRBJ2-2; perhaps TRBD2 as D (6 bases). The CDR3 is 16 residues long. Trimming left V 4 bases short and J 2 bases short, with 15 bases between. Per the germline V gene, CDR1 is SGHRS and CDR2 is YFSETQ. The chain's CDR3 is CASSTTGTVNTGELFF. CDR3 sequence (DNA): TGCGCCAGCAGCACAACCGGGACTGTAAACACCGGGGAGCTGTTTTTT.

A note on this clone: Additional DNA sequences in this sample encode the identical CDR3. The genes are TRBV19 and TRBJ2-1; D might be TRBD1 or TRBD2, each matching 5 bases. CDR3 length: 15 amino acids. Looked up from germline, CDR1 is LNHDA and CDR2 is SQIVND (reference sequence). V was cut by 6 bases and J by 0 bases, with 12 bases left in between. CDR3 bases: TGTGCCAGTAGCACCTCAGGGAGCTCCTACAATGAGCAGTTCTTC. Protein sequence: CASSTSGSSYNEQFF.

This chain connects TRBV2 to TRBJ2-2, with 8 nucleotides matching TRBD1. Germline CDR1 SNHLY, CDR2 FYNNEI. J lost 4 bases, V lost 2 bases, and 6 bases had no gene match. CDR3 size: 16 residues. This chain's CDR3 is CASSEIETGVTGELFF. The CDR3 region has the DNA TGTGCCAGCAGTGAAATAGAGACAGGGGTCACCGGGGAGCTGTTTTTT.

The chain recombines TRBV2 with TRBJ1-2; D remains ambiguous. This CDR3 region has 13 residues. Trimming left V 4 bases short and J 3 bases short, with 9 bases between. The germline V gene encodes CDR1 SNHLY and CDR2 FYNNEI. The DNA of the CDR3 is TGTGCCAGCAGTGTTATTGGGGACTATGGCTACACCTTC. The encoded protein is CASSVIGDYGYTF.

On this clone itself: A single base separates this from a much larger clone, so it may be a read error. The same CDR3 also results from other DNA sequences found in this sample. CDR3 in amino acids: CASSYIPEINEKLFF. CDR3 DNA: TGTGCCAGCAGCTATATTCCAGAGATTAATGAAAAACTGTTTTTT. The V call is TRBV6-6, the J call TRBJ1-4; D not certain. The germline gives CDR1 MNHNY, CDR2 SVGAGI (reference sequence). Trimming stripped 6 bases from V and 4 bases from J, with 15 bases between. This CDR3 has 15 residues.